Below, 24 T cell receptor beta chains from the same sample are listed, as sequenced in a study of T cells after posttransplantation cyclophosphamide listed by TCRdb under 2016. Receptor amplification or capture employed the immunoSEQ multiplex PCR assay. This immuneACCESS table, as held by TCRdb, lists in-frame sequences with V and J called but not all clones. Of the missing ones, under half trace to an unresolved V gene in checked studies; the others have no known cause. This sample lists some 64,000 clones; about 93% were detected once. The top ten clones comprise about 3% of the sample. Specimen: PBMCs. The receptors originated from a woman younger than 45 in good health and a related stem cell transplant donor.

CDR3 coding DNA: TGCGCCAGCAGCCAAGGTGCTGGGGGCGGGGTACTAGCCAACGTCCTGACTTTC. Protein sequence: CASSQGAGGGVLANVLTF. This chain joins TRBV4-1 and TRBJ2-6; D may match TRBD1 or TRBD2 (6 bases each). Germline CDR1 and CDR2: MGHRA and YSYEKL. The CDR3 has 18 residues. V was clipped by 1 base and J by 7 bases, with 20 bases between them.

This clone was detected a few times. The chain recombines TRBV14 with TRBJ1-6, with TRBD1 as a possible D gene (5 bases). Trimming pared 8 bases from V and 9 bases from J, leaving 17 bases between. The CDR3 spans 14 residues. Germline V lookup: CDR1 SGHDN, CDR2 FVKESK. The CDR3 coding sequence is TGTGCCAGCGGTCGTGGAAGGGGAGGTTCACCCCTCCACTTT. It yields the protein CASGRGRGGSPLHF.

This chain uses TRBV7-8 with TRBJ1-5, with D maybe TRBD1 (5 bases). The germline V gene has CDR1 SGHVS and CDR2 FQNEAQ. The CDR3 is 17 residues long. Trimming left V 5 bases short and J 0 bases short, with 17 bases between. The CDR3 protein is CASSPPGGGFSNQPQHF. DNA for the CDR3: TGTGCCAGCAGCCCGCCCGGGGGGGGATTTAGCAATCAGCCCCAGCATTTT.

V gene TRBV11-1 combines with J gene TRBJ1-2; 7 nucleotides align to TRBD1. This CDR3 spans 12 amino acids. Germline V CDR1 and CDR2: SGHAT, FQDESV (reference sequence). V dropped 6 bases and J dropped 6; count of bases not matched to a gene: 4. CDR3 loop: CASRSTGNGYTF. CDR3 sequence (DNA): TGTGCCAGCAGGTCGACAGGGAATGGCTACACCTTC.

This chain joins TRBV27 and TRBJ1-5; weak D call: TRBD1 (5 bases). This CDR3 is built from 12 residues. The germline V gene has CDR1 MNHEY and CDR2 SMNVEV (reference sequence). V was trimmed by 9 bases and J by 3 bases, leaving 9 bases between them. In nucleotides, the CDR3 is TGTGCCAGAAAGGGGCTCAATCAGCCCCAGCATTTT. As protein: CARKGLNQPQHF.

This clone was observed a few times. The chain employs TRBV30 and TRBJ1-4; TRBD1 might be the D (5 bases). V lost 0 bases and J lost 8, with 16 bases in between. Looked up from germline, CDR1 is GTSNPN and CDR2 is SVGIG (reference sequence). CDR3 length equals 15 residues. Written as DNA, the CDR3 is TGTGCCTGGAGTGTACTGAGGGGCCGGGGGGAAAAACTGTTTTTT. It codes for CAWSVLRGRGEKLFF.

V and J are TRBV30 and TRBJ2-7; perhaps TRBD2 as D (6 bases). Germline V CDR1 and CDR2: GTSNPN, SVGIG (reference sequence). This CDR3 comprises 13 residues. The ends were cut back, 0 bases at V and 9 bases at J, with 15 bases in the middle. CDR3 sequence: CAWSVNRGSGQYF. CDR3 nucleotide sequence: TGTGCCTGGAGTGTAAATCGGGGGTCGGGGCAGTACTTC.

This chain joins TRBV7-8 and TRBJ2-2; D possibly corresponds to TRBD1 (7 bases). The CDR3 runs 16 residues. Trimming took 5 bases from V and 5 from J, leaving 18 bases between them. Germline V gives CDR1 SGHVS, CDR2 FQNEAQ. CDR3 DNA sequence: TGTGCCAGCAGCCCCTCTACCAGGGGGGCGACCGGGGAGCTGTTTTTT. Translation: CASSPSTRGATGELFF.

CDR3 nucleotide sequence: TGTGCCAGCAGCTTAGTCCGGACAGAAAATTCACCCCTCCACTTT. Encoded protein: CASSLVRTENSPLHF. The chain joins TRBV11-2 to TRBJ1-6; a possible D gene is TRBD1 (6 bases). Trimming removed 1 base at V and 7 bases at J, with 11 bases between. From germline, CDR1 is SGHAT and CDR2 FQNNGV. The CDR3 is 15 amino acids.

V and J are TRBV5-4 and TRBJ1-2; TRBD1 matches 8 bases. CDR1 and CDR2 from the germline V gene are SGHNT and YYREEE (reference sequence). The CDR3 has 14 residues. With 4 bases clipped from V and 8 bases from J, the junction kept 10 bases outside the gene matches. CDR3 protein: CASSQAGQGRGYTF. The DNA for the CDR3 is TGTGCCAGCAGCCAAGCCGGACAGGGTCGCGGCTACACCTTC.

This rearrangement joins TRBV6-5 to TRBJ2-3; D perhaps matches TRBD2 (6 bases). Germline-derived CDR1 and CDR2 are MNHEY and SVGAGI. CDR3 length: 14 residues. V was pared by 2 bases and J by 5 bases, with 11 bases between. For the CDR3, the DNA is TGTGCCAGCAGTTACGGCGGGACTTTAGATACGCAGTATTTT. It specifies CASSYGGTLDTQYF.

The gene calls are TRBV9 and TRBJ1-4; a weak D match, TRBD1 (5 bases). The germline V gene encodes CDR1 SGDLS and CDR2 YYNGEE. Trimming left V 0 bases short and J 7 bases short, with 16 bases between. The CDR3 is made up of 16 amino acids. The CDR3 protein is CASSVATGLGGEKLFF. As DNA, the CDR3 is TGTGCCAGCAGCGTAGCTACCGGGTTGGGGGGTGAAAAACTGTTTTTT.

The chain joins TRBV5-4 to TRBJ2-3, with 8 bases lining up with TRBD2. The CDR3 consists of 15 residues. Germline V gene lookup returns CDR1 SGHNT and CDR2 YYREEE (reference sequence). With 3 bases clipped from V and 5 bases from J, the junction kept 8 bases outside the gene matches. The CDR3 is CASSSNSGDRDTQYF. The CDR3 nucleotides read TGTGCCAGCAGCTCGAATAGCGGGGATAGAGATACGCAGTATTTT.

In DNA form, the CDR3 reads TGTGCCAGTAGTATCTTAAGGGGTGGGCAGCCCCAGCATTTT. This codes for CASSILRGGQPQHF. The V call is TRBV19, the J call TRBJ1-5; a weak D match, TRBD1 (5 bases). CDR1 and CDR2 from the germline V gene are LNHDA and SQIVND (reference sequence). This CDR3 is 14 amino acids long. V shed 3 bases and J shed 7 bases, with 13 bases lying between them.

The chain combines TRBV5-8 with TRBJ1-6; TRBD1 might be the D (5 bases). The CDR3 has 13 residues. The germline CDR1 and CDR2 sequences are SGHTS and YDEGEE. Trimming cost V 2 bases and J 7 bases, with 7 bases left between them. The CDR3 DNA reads TGTGCCAGCAGCTTCGGGGGAAATTCACCCCTCCACTTT. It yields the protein CASSFGGNSPLHF. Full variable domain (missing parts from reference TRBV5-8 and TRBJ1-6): EAGVTQSPTHLIKTRGQQATLRCSPISGHTSVYWYQQALGLGLQFLLWYDEGEERNRGNFPPRFSGRQFPNYSSELNVNALELEDSALYLCASSFGGNSPLHFGNGTRLTVT.

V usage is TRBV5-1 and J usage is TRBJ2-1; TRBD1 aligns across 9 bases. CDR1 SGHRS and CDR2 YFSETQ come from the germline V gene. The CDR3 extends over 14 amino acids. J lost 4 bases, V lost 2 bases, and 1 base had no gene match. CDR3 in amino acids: CASSLGQGYNEQFF. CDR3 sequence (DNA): TGCGCCAGCAGCTTAGGACAGGGGTACAATGAGCAGTTCTTC.

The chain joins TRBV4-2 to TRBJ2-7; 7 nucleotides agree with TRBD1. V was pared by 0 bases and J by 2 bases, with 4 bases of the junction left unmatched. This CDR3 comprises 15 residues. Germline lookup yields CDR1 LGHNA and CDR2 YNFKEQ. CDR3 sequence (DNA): TGTGCCAGCAGCCAAGAGGGTCAGGGGGCCTACGAGCAGTACTTC. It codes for CASSQEGQGAYEQYF.

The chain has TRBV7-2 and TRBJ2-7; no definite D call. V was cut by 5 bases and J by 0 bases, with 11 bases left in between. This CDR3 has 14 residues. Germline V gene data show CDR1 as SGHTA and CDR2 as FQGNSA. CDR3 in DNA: TGTGCCAGCAGCCCACTCCACAGCTCCTACGAGCAGTACTTC. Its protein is CASSPLHSSYEQYF.

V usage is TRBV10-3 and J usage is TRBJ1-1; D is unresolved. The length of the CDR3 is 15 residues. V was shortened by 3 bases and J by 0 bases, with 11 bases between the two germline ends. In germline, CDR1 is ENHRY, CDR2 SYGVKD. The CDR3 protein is CAISDPRMLNTEAFF. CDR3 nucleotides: TGTGCCATCAGTGACCCGCGCATGTTGAACACTGAAGCTTTCTTT.

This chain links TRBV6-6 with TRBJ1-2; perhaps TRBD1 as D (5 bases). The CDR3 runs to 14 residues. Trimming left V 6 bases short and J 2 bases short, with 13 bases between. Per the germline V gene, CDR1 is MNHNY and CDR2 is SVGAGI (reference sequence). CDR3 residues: CASRSRQQNYGYTF. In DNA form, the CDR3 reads TGTGCCAGCAGATCTCGACAGCAGAACTATGGCTACACCTTC.

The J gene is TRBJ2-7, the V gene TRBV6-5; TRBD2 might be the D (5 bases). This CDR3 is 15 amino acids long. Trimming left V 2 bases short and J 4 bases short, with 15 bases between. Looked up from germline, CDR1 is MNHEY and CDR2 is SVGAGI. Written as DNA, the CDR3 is TGTGCCAGCAGTTACGATCAGGATGGAGGATACGAGCAGTACTTC. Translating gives CASSYDQDGGYEQYF.

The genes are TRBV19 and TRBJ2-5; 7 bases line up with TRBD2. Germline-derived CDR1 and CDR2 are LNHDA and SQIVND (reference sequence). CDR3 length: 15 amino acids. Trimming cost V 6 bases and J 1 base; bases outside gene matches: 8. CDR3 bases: TGTGCCAGTAGCCGACCGGGGGGAGCCCAAGAGACCCAGTACTTC. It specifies CASSRPGGAQETQYF.

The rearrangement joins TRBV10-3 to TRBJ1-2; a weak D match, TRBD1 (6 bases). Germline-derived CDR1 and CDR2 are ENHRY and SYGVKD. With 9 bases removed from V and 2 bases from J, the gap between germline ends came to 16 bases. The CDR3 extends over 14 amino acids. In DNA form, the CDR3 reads TGTGCCATTAATCCCGGGACACAGAACTATGGCTACACCTTC. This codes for CAINPGTQNYGYTF.

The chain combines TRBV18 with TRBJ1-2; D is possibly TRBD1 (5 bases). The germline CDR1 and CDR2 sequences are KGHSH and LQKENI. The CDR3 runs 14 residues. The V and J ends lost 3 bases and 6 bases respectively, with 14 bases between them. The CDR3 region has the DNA TGTGCCAGCTCACCCGTCCGGGACCCCCATGGCTACACCTTC. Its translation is CASSPVRDPHGYTF.